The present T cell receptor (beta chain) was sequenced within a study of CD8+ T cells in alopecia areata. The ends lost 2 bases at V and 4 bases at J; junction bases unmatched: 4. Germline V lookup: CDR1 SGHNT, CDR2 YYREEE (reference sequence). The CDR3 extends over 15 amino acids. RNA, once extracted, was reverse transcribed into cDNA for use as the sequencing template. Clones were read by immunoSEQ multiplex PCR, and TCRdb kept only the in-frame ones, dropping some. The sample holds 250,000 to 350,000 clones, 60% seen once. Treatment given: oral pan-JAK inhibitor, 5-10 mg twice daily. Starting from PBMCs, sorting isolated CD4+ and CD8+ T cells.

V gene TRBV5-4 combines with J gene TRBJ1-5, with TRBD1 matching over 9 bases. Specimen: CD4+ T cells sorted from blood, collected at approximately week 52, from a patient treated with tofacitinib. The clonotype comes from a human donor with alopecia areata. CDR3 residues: CASSLGTGFNQPQHF. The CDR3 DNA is TGTGCCAGCAGCTTAGGGACAGGGTTTAATCAGCCCCAGCATTTT. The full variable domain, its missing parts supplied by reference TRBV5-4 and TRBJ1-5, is ETGVTQSPTHLIKTRGQQVTLRCSSQSGHNTVSWYQQALGQGPQFIFQYYREEENGRGNFPPRFSGLQFPNYSSELNVNALELDDSALYLCASSLGTGFNQPQHFGDGTRLSIL.